This note documents a single TCR beta chain sequence. The antigen is undetermined. The sample originates from a study of cytomegalovirus exposure and HLA in healthy donors. Study observations and caveats: In presence/absence analyses, roughly uniform sequencing depth across donors was assumed. With high specificity and sensitivity, the classifier reportedly diagnosed cytomegalovirus status.

60 Vbeta and 13 Jbeta primers were used in PCR. Assay used: immunoSEQ multiplex PCR; TCRdb lists only in-frame clones, some missing. The sample gives more than 90,000 clones, about 76% of which show up once; approximately 3.9% is in the top ten. The sequence was collected from a woman aged 65 to 85 in good health and CMV-seropositive. Sequencing was performed on PBMCs.

The CDR3 loop is CASSKVAQGGTEAFF. The CDR3 DNA reads as TGTGCCAGCAGCAAAGTTGCACAGGGGGGGACTGAAGCTTTCTTT. The rearrangement links TRBV11-2 to TRBJ1-1, with 8 bases aligning to TRBD1. Germline CDR1 and CDR2: SGHAT and FQNNGV. CDR3 length: 15 residues. V was clipped by 5 bases and J by 5 bases; unmatched bases: 10.